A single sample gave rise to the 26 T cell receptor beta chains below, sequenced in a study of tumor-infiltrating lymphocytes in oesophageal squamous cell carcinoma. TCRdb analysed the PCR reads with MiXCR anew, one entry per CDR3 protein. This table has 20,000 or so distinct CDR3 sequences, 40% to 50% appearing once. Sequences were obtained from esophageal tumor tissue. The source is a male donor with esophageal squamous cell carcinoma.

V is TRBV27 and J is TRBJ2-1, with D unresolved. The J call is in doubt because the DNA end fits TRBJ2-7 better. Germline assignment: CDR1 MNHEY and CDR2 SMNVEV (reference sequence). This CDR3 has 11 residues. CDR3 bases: TGTGCCAGCTTAGGGTCGTACGAGCAGTACTTC. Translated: CASLGSYEQYF.

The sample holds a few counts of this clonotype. CDR3 region: CASSIGGAQAYEQYF. The CDR3 DNA follows: TGCGCCAGCTCTATAGGGGGGGCTCAAGCGTACGAGCAGTACTTC. The chain uses TRBV5-1 and TRBJ2-7, with D possibly matching TRBD2 (7 bases). The CDR3 runs 15 residues. Germline CDR1 is SGHRS and CDR2 is YFSETQ. Deletions cut 7 bases from V and 4 bases from J, with 21 bases between.

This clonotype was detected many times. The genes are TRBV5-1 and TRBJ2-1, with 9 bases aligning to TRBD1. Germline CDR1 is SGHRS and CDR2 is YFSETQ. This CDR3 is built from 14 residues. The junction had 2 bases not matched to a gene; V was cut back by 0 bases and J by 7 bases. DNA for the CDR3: TGCGCCAGCAGCTTGGCGACAGGGGGGAATGAGCAGTTCTTC. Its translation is CASSLATGGNEQFF.

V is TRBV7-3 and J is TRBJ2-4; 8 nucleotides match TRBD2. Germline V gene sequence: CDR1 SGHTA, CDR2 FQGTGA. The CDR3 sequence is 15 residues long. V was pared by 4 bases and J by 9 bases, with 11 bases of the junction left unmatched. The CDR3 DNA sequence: TGTGCCAGCAGCTCCTCAGCGGGACGGGGGGGCATTCAGTACTTC. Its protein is CASSSSAGRGGIQYF.

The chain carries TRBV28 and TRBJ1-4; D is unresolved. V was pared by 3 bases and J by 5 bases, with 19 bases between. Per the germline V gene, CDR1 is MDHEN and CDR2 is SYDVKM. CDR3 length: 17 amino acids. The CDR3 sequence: CASSLEAGFRRNEKLFF. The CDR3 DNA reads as TGTGCCAGCAGTTTGGAGGCAGGTTTTCGAAGAAATGAAAAACTGTTTTTT.

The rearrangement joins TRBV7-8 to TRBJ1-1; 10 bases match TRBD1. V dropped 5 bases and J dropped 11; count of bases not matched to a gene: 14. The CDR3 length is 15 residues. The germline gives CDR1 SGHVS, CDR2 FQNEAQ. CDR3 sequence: CASSPRTRQGAQAFF. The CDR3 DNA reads TGTGCCAGCAGCCCCCGCACAAGACAGGGGGCACAGGCTTTCTTT.

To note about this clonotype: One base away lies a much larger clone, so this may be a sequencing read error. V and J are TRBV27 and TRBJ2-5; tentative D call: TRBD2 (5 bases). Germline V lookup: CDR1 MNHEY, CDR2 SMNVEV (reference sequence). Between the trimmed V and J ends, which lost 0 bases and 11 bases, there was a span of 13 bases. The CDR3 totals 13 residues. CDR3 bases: TGTGCCAGCAGTTTATCAGGGAGCAATGAGCAGTACTTC. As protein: CASSLSGSNEQYF.

Here the CDR3 DNA reads TGTGCCAGCAGCCTAGGGACTAGCGGGAGAGTCTACGAGCAGTACTTC. Translation: CASSLGTSGRVYEQYF. V is TRBV6-1 and J is TRBJ2-1; TRBD2 agrees at 14 bases. TRBJ2-7 explains the end of the DNA better; the J call may be wrong. CDR3 length: 16 residues. Germline values: CDR1 MNHNS, CDR2 SASEGT.

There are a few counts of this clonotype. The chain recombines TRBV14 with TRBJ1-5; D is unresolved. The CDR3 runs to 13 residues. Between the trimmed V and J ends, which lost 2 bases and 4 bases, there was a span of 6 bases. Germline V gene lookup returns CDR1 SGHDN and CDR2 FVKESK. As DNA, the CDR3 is TGTGCCAGCAGCCAACAGACTAATCAGCCCCAGCATTTT. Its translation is CASSQQTNQPQHF.

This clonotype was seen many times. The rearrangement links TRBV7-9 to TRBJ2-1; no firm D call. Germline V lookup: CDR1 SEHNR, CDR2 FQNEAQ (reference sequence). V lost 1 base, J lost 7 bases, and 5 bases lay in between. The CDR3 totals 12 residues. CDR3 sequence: CASSLGFNEQFF. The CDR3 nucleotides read TGTGCCAGCAGCTTAGGGTTTAATGAGCAGTTCTTC.

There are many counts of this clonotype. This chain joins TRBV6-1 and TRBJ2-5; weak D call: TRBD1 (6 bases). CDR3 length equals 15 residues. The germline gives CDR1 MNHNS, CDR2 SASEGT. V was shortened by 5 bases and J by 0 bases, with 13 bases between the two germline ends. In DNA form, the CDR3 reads TGTGCCAGCAGTCGTCCGACAGGACACCAAGAGACCCAGTACTTC. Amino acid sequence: CASSRPTGHQETQYF.

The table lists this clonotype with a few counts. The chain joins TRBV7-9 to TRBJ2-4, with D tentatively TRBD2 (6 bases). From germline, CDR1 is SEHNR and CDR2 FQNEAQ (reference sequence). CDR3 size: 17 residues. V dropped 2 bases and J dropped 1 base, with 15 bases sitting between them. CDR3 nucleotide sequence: TGTGCCAGCAGCTTAATCGGGGGTGGGTTTGCCAAAAACATTCAGTACTTC. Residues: CASSLIGGGFAKNIQYF.

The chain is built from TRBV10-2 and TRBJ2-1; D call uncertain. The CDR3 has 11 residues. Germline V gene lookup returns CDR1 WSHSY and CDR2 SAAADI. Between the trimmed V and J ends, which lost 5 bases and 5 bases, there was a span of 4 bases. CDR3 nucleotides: TGCGCCAGCAGTATCGACAATGAGCAGTTCTTC. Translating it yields CASSIDNEQFF.

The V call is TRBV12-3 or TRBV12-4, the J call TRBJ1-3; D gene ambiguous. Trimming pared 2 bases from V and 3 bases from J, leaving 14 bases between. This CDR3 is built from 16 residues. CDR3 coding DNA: TGTGCCAGCAGTTTACACAGTTCCACTGATGGAAACACCATATATTTT. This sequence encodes CASSLHSSTDGNTIYF.

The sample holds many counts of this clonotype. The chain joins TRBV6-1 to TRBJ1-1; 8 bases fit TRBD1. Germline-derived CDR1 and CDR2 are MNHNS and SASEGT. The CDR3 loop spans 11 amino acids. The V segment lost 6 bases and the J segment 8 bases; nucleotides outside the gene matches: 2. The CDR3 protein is CASRRDREAFF. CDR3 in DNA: TGTGCCAGCAGAAGGGACAGGGAAGCTTTCTTT.

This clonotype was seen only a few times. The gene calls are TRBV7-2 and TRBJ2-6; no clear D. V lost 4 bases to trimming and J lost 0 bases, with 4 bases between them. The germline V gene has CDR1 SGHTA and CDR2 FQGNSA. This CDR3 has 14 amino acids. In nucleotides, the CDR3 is TGTGCCAGCAGCTGGGACTCTGGGGCCAACGTCCTGACTTTC. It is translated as CASSWDSGANVLTF.

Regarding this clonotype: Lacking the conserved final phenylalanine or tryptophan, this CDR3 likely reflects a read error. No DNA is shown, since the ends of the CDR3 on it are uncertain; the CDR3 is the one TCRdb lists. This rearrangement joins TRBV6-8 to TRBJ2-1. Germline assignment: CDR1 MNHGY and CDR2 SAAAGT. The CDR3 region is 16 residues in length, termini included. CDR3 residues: CASSSGQAIYGYTFGS.

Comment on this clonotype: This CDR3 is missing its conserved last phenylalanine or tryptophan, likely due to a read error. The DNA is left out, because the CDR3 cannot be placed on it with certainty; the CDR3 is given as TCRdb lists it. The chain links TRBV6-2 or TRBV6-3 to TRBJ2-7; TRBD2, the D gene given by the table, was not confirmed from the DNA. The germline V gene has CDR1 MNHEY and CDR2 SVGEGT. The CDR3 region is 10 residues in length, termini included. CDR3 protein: CASSFSRSPG.

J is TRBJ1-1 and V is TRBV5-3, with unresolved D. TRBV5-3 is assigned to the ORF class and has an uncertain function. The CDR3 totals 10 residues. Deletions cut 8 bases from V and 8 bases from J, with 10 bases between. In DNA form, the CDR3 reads TGTGCCAGTCGTAGGATAGAAGCTTTCTTT. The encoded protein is CASRRIEAFF.

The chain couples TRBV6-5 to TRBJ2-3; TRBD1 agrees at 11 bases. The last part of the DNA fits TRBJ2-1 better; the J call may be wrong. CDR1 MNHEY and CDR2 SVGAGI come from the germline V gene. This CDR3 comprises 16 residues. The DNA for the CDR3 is TGTGCCAGCAGTGTTGGGACAGGGGGCTCCTACAATGAGCAGTTCTTC. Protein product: CASSVGTGGSYNEQFF.

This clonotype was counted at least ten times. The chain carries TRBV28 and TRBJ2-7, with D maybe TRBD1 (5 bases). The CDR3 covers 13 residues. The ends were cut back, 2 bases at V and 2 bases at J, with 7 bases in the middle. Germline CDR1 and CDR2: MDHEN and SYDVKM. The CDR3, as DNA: TGTGCCAGCAGTTTAGACAGTACCTACGAGCAGTACTTC. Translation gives CASSLDSTYEQYF.

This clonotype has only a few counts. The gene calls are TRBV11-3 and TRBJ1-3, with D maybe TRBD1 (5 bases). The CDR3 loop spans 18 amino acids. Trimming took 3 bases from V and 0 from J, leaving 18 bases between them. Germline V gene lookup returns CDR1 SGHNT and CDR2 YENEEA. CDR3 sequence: CASSFSSPGSDSGNTIYF. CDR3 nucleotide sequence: TGTGCCAGCAGCTTTAGTTCCCCAGGGAGCGACTCTGGAAACACCATATATTTT.

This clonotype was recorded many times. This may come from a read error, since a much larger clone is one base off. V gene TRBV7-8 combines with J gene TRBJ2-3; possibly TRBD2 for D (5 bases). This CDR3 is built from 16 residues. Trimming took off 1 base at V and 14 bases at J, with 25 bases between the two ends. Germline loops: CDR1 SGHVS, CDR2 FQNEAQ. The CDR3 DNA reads TGTGCCAGCAGCTTAGTGAGGGCCGCGAACACCGGGGAGCTGTATTTT. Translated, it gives CASSLVRAANTGELYF.

CDR3 sequence (DNA): TGTGCCAGCAGCAGACGTGGACTAGCAATTTCCACAGATACGCAGTATTTT. Its protein is CASSRRGLAISTDTQYF. This chain uses TRBV7-2 with TRBJ2-3, with 8 nucleotides matching TRBD2. The CDR3 is 17 amino acids. Germline CDR1 reads SGHTA; CDR2 reads FQGNSA. Trimming removed 5 bases from V and 2 bases from J; junction bases left unmatched: 12.

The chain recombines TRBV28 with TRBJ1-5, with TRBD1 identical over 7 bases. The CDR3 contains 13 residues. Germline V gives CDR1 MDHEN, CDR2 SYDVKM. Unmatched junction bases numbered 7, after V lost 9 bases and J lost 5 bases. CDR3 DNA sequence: TGTGCCAGTGGGGACAGCCCGTATCAGCCCCAGCATTTT. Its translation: CASGDSPYQPQHF.

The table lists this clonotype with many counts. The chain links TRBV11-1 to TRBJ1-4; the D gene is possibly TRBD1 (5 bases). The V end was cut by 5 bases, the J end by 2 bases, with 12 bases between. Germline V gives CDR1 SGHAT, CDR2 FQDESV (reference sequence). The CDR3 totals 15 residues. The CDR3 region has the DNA TGTGCCAGCAGCCCAGGACATGGGACTAATGAAAAACTGTTTTTT. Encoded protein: CASSPGHGTNEKLFF.